The present entry profiles one T cell receptor beta chain with its context. The data derive from a study of shared clonotypes between healthy human individuals. The assay was immunoSEQ multiplex PCR, and TCRdb's table has in-frame clones only and misses some. The sample shows roughly 1 million clones, around 76% of them seen only once. Every contributor of samples was a Caucasian grown-up residing in Nashville, Tennessee. There are 14 residues in the CDR3. The V and J ends lost 3 bases and 5 bases respectively, with 14 bases between them. CDR1 and CDR2 (germline): SGHTA, FQGNSA. Sequenced input: memory CD4+ T cells sorted from blood. The subset is: CD45RA-negative fraction. This clonotype was sampled from a man younger than 35 in good health. The chain is built from TRBV7-2 and TRBJ2-7; a possible D gene is TRBD2 (6 bases). The CDR3: CASSFGRGLNEQYF. CDR3 DNA sequence: TGTGCCAGCAGCTTCGGGCGGGGACTGAACGAGCAGTACTTC. Based on the CDR3 plus reference TRBV7-2 and TRBJ2-7, the full variable domain is GAGVSQSPSNKVTEKGKDVELRCDPISGHTALYWYRQSLGQGLEFLIYFQGNSAPDKSGLPSDRFSAERTGGSVSTLTIQRTQQEDSAVYLCASSFGRGLNEQYFGPGTRLTVT.